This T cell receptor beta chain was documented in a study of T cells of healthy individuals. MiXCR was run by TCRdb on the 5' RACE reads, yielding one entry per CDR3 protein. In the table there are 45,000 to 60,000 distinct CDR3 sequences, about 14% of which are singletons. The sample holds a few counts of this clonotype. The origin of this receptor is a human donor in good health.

CDR3 in DNA: TGTGCCATCAGGGTTAGCGGGAAGGAGGGTGAGCAGTTCTTC. Its protein product is CAIRVSGKEGEQFF. V is TRBV10-3 and J is TRBJ2-1, with 8 bases identical to TRBD2. Germline V lookup: CDR1 ENHRY, CDR2 SYGVKD. Unmatched junction bases numbered 10, after V lost 6 bases and J lost 9 bases. The CDR3 has 14 residues.